The 16 T cell receptor beta chains listed next were all sequenced from one sample in a study of T-cell reconstitution after alpha-beta-depleted transplantation in children. The TCRbeta library incorporated unique molecular identifiers. TCRdb called the PCR reads again in MiXCR, with one record for every CDR3 protein. The top ten clones hold 28% of a sample with about 980,000 distinct CDR3 sequences, about 29% of them seen once. Sample: PBMCs, mostly from graft donor cells, taken 360 days after TCRalphabeta/CD19-depleted stem cell transplant. The source is a boy less than two years old who had a stem cell transplant for SCID, so the T cells may come from the graft donor.

V gene TRBV5-4 combines with J gene TRBJ2-6; D remains unclear. CDR1 and CDR2 from the germline V gene are SGHNT and YYREEE (reference sequence). Trimming removed 0 bases from V and 1 base from J, with 5 bases in between. This CDR3 is 15 amino acids long. The CDR3 sequence is CASSLELSGANVLTF. The CDR3 DNA follows: TGTGCCAGCAGCTTGGAGTTGTCTGGGGCCAACGTCCTGACTTTC.

This clonotype was counted only a few times. The V gene is TRBV15, the J gene TRBJ1-2, with D possibly being TRBD1 (6 bases). Germline assignment: CDR1 LNHNV and CDR2 YYDKDF (reference sequence). V lost 10 bases and J 4 bases, leaving 13 bases between the germline ends. The length of the CDR3 is 12 residues. The CDR3 nucleotides are TGTGCCAACCCAGGGGAGAGCTATGGCTACACCTTC. Translating gives CANPGESYGYTF. Full variable domain (missing parts from reference TRBV15 and TRBJ1-2): DAMVIQNPRYQVTQFGKPVTLSCSQTLNHNVMYWYQQKSSQAPKLLFHYYDKDFNNEADTPDNFQSRRPNTSFCFLDIRSPGLGDTAMYLCANPGESYGYTFGSGTRLTVV.

This clonotype has only a few counts. The CDR3 region has the DNA TGTGCCAGCAGCCCGTCGGGAGGTTCCCCCTACGAGCAGTACTTC. Its protein is CASSPSGGSPYEQYF. The V and J genes are TRBV12-3 or TRBV12-4 and TRBJ2-7, with 7 nucleotides matching TRBD2. The CDR3 length is 15 residues. Trimming at V came to 6 bases and at J to 2 bases, leaving 10 bases not matched to a gene.

In this sample, this clonotype turned up a few times. The V gene is TRBV12-3 or TRBV12-4, the J gene TRBJ2-7, with 7 bases fitting TRBD2. The V gene end was trimmed by 7 bases and the J gene end by 0 bases; junction bases not matched to a gene: 6. This CDR3 is 14 amino acids long. The DNA of the CDR3 is TGTGCCAGCACCTTAGCGGGTTCCTCCTACGAGCAGTACTTC. Translating it yields CASTLAGSSYEQYF.

This clonotype appeared a few times. The gene calls are TRBV9 and TRBJ2-1, with unresolved D. Germline V CDR1 and CDR2: SGDLS, YYNGEE. V lost 0 bases and J 8 bases, leaving 18 bases between the germline ends. The CDR3 runs 16 residues. CDR3 sequence reads: CASSVVVGAVGHEQFF. CDR3 DNA: TGTGCCAGCAGCGTAGTTGTTGGTGCAGTGGGTCATGAGCAGTTCTTC.

This clonotype was seen a handful of times. DNA for the CDR3: TGTGCCATCAGTGAGCCATTCTGGGGAGCGGGTCCCGAGACCCAGTACTTC. This translates into CAISEPFWGAGPETQYF. The J gene is TRBJ2-5, the V gene TRBV10-3; possible D gene TRBD2, 6 bases. The CDR3 is 17 amino acids. Germline V gene data show CDR1 as ENHRY and CDR2 as SYGVKD. Between the trimmed V and J ends, which lost 2 bases and 5 bases, there was a span of 21 bases.

This clonotype appeared many times. The V call is TRBV27, the J call TRBJ2-3, with unresolved D. The V gene lost 3 bases and the J gene lost 0 bases, with 10 bases spanning the gap. The germline V gene encodes CDR1 MNHEY and CDR2 SMNVEV (reference sequence). The CDR3 contains 15 residues. CDR3 residues: CASSFGSLSTDTQYF. CDR3 bases: TGTGCCAGCAGTTTCGGTAGCCTTAGCACAGATACGCAGTATTTT.

The chain is built from TRBV4-2 and TRBJ2-3; 9 positions agree with TRBD2. Germline V gives CDR1 LGHNA, CDR2 YNFKEQ. This CDR3 comprises 17 residues. The V and J ends lost 3 bases and 7 bases, in that order; junction bases with no gene match: 14. For the CDR3, the DNA is TGTGCCAGCAGCCACCCCTCAGCGGGGGGAACCGTACATACGCAGTATTTT. Translation: CASSHPSAGGTVHTQYF.

The chain is built from TRBV7-8 and TRBJ2-3, with a possible D match to TRBD2 (5 bases). This CDR3 spans 14 amino acids. V lost 5 bases and J 6 bases, leaving 15 bases between the germline ends. Germline loops: CDR1 SGHVS, CDR2 FQNEAQ. For the CDR3, the DNA is TGTGCCAGCAGCGCGCGTACTCCGGGGGATACGCAGTATTTT. Translation: CASSARTPGDTQYF.

This rearrangement joins TRBV3-1 to TRBJ2-3, with 12 positions matching TRBD2. This CDR3 is 16 amino acids long. V dropped 3 bases and J dropped 4; count of bases not matched to a gene: 5. Germline loops: CDR1 LGHDT, CDR2 YNNKEL (reference sequence). The CDR3 nucleotides are TGTGCCAGCAGCCATGGGCTAGCGGGGGGGTCAGATACGCAGTATTTT. It yields the protein CASSHGLAGGSDTQYF.

The CDR3 DNA reads as TGCGCCAGCAGCCAAGATCGAGCGGGGGGGCTCAACGAGCAGTACTTC. Residues: CASSQDRAGGLNEQYF. The chain uses TRBV4-3 and TRBJ2-7, with 10 nucleotides matching TRBD2. With V trimmed by 0 bases and J by 5 bases, 7 bases remained unmatched. This CDR3 has 16 amino acids. Per germline, CDR1 LGHNA and CDR2 YSLEER.

The rearrangement joins TRBV14 to TRBJ2-3, with unresolved D. Germline V gives CDR1 SGHDN, CDR2 FVKESK. This CDR3 region has 17 residues. The V end was cut by 0 bases, the J end by 2 bases, with 15 bases between. In DNA, the CDR3 is TGTGCCAGCAGCCAAGATCCGCAGTGGGCCCTCACAGATACGCAGTATTTT. Protein sequence: CASSQDPQWALTDTQYF. Full variable domain (missing parts from reference TRBV14 and TRBJ2-3): EAGVTQFPSHSVIEKGQTVTLRCDPISGHDNLYWYRRVMGKEIKFLLHFVKESKQDESGMPNNRFLAERTGGTYSTLKVQPAELEDSGVYFCASSQDPQWALTDTQYFGPGTRLTVL.

This clonotype was detected a few times. V and J are TRBV30 and TRBJ2-1, with 7 bases that match TRBD1. Trimming took 4 bases from V and 5 from J; bases not matched to a gene: 2. This CDR3 has 12 residues. CDR1 and CDR2 from the germline V gene are GTSNPN and SVGIG (reference sequence). CDR3 sequence: CAWKTGHNEQFF. CDR3 in DNA: TGTGCCTGGAAGACAGGGCACAATGAGCAGTTCTTC.

This sequence joins TRBV5-1 and TRBJ2-1; D may be TRBD2 (7 bases). The CDR3 is 15 residues long. Germline loops: CDR1 SGHRS, CDR2 YFSETQ. Deletions cut 3 bases from V and 5 bases from J, with 15 bases between. Written as DNA, the CDR3 is TGCGCCAGCAGCTCCCCGGGGAGGGGGGACAATGAGCAGTTCTTC. As protein: CASSSPGRGDNEQFF. Full variable domain (missing parts from reference TRBV5-1 and TRBJ2-1): KAGVTQTPRYLIKTRGQQVTLSCSPISGHRSVSWYQQTPGQGLQFLFEYFSETQRNKGNFPGRFSGRQFSNSRSEMNVSTLELGDSALYLCASSSPGRGDNEQFFGPGTRLTVL.

The chain has TRBV11-2 and TRBJ2-5; D might be TRBD1 or TRBD2, each matching 5 bases. V lost 0 bases to trimming and J lost 9 bases, with 20 bases between them. The germline V gene has CDR1 SGHAT and CDR2 FQNNGV. The CDR3 contains 16 residues. The chain's CDR3 is CASSLDLGRLWESQYF. In DNA form, the CDR3 reads TGTGCCAGCAGCTTAGATTTGGGGCGACTCTGGGAGTCCCAGTACTTC. Looking up the rest from reference TRBV11-2 and TRBJ2-5 gives the full variable domain: EAGVAQSPRYKIIEKRQSVAFWCNPISGHATLYWYQQILGQGPKLLIQFQNNGVVDDSQLPKDRFSAERLKGVDSTLKIQPAKLEDSAVYLCASSLDLGRLWESQYFGPGTRLLVL.

This clonotype occurred a few times. V gene TRBV4-1 combines with J gene TRBJ2-5, with 8 nucleotides matching TRBD1. Germline CDR1 MGHRA, CDR2 YSYEKL. The CDR3 contains 16 residues. J lost 3 bases, V lost 1 base, and 7 bases had no gene match. The CDR3 sequence is CASSQGQGPTKETQYF. The CDR3 DNA follows: TGCGCCAGCAGCCAAGGACAGGGGCCGACGAAAGAGACCCAGTACTTC.